These 4 T cell receptor beta chains originate from one sample sequenced in a study of radiotherapy plus CTLA-4 blockade in lung cancer. Produced via immunoSEQ multiplex PCR; TCRdb's table is partial and in-frame only. The table lists tens of thousands of clones, under 80% of them singletons. Here the sequenced sample was peripheral blood, taken from a patient treated with radiotherapy plus ipilimumab. The source of these receptors is a human donor with non-small cell lung cancer who had a partial response to radiotherapy plus ipilimumab. Some clones in this sample may be carry-over from other donors' samples.

The CDR3 spells CASSHGQAESPLHF. In DNA, the CDR3 is TGTGCCAGCAGCCACGGACAGGCAGAATCACCCCTCCACTTT. The chain links TRBV4-2 to TRBJ1-6; TRBD1 aligns across 7 bases. V was clipped by 3 bases and J by 10 bases; unmatched bases: 6. This CDR3 is 14 amino acids long. Per the germline V gene, CDR1 is LGHNA and CDR2 is YNFKEQ.

This chain connects TRBV2 to TRBJ2-3, with a tentative D call TRBD1 (5 bases). Per germline, CDR1 SNHLY and CDR2 FYNNEI. The CDR3 is 14 residues long. V was trimmed by 6 bases and J by 2 bases, leaving 12 bases between them. CDR3 sequence reads: CASRVAGYTDTQYF. The DNA for the CDR3 is TGTGCCAGCAGGGTCGCAGGGTACACAGATACGCAGTATTTT.

This chain links TRBV2 with TRBJ1-5; no definite D call. The germline V gene encodes CDR1 SNHLY and CDR2 FYNNEI. V was cut by 4 bases and J by 4 bases, with 8 bases left in between. The CDR3 loop spans 13 amino acids. For the CDR3, the DNA is TGTGCCAGCAGTGTTGGGCCTAATCAGCCCCAGCATTTT. It codes for CASSVGPNQPQHF.

The chain has TRBV7-8 and TRBJ1-6; 8 bases fit TRBD1. The V gene's germline CDR1 is SGHVS and CDR2 FQNEAQ. The CDR3 is made up of 17 amino acids. J lost 0 bases, V lost 1 base, and 2 bases had no gene match. The CDR3, as DNA: TGTGCCAGCAGCTTAGGGACAGGGAGCTCCTATAATTCACCCCTCCACTTT. The encoded protein is CASSLGTGSSYNSPLHF.